The T cell receptor (beta chain) described here comes from a study of cytomegalovirus exposure and HLA in healthy donors. The PCR contained 60 Vbeta and 13 Jbeta primers. This table comes from immunoSEQ multiplex PCR, and its TCRdb copy is limited to in-frame clones, with some not included. The repertoire consists of 150,000 to 200,000 clones, with roughly 80% occurring once and the leading ten covering 0.7% to 0.95%. The ends lost 5 bases at V and 7 bases at J; junction bases unmatched: 15. Looked up from germline, CDR1 is SGHAT and CDR2 is FQNNGV. This CDR3 has 17 residues. The TCR originated in a woman under 30 in good health and CMV-seronegative. Sequenced sample: PBMCs. The chain carries TRBV11-2 and TRBJ2-7; the match to TRBD2 covers 12 bases. The CDR3 loop is CASSNLPGLAGVGEQYF. The CDR3 coding sequence is TGTGCCAGCAGCAACCTACCGGGACTAGCGGGTGTAGGAGAGCAGTACTTC.